The sample holds a few counts of the clone carrying this T cell receptor (beta chain). 60 Vbeta and 13 Jbeta primers were used in PCR. The method was immunoSEQ multiplex PCR; TCRdb's version includes in-frame clones alone and lacks a portion of them. The top ten hold about 19% of the sample, which has tens of thousands of clones, 80% to 90% seen once. This entry belongs to a study of cytomegalovirus exposure and HLA in healthy donors. V shed 0 bases and J 7 bases; nucleotides not matched to a gene: 10. CDR1 and CDR2 (germline): SGDLS, YYNGEE. The CDR3 runs to 16 residues. Specimen: PBMCs. This clonotype was obtained from a man in his 70s in good health and CMV-seropositive. The chain recombines TRBV9 with TRBJ2-1; 7 bases line up with TRBD1. This CDR3 reads CASSVASRTGYNEQFF. Here the CDR3 DNA reads TGTGCCAGCAGCGTAGCTTCCCGGACAGGTTATAATGAGCAGTTCTTC.